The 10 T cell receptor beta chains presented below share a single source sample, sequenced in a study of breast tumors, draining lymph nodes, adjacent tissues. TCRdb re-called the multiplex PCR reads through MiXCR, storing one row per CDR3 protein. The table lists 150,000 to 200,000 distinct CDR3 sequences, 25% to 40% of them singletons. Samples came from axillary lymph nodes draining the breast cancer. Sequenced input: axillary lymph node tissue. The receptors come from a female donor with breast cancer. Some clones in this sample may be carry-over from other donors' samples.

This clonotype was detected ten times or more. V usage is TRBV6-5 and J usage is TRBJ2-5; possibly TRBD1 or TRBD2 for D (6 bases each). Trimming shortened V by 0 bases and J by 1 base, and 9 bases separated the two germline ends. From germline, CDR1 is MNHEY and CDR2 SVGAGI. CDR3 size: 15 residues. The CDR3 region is CASSYSGGTQETQYF. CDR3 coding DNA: TGTGCCAGCAGTTACTCGGGGGGCACCCAAGAGACCCAGTACTTC.

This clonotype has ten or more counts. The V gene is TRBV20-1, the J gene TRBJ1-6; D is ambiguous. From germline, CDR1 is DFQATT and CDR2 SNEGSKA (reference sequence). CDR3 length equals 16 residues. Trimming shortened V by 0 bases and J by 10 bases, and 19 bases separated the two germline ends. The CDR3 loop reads CSARDMERKRESPLHF. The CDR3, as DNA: TGCAGTGCTAGAGATATGGAAAGGAAAAGGGAATCACCCCTCCACTTT.

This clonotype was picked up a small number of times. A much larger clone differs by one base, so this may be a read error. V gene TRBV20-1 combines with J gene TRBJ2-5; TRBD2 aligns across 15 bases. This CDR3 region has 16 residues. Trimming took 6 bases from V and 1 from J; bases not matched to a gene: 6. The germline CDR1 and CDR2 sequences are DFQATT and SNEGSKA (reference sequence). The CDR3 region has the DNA TGCAGTGCGCGGACTAGCGGGGGGGGGTCCCAAGAGACCCAGTACTTC. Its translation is CSARTSGGGSQETQYF.

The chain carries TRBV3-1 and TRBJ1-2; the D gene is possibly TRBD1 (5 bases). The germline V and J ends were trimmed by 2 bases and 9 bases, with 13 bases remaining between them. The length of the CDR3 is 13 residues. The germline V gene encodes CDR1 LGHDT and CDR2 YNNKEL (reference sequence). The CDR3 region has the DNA TGTGCCAGCAGCCAATGGGGCGGAGGACGCTACACCTTC. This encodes CASSQWGGGRYTF. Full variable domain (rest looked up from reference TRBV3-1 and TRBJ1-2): DTAVSQTPKYLVTQMGNDKSIKCEQNLGHDTMYWYKQDSKKFLKIMFSYNNKELIINETVPNRFSPKSPDKAHLNLHINSLELGDSAVYFCASSQWGGGRYTFGSGTRLTVV.

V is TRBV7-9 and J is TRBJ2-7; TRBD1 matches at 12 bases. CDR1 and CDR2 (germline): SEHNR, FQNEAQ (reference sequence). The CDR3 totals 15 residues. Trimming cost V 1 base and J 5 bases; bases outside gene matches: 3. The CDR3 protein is CASSLGGTGGDEQYF. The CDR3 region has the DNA TGTGCCAGCAGCTTAGGGGGGACAGGGGGCGACGAGCAGTACTTC.

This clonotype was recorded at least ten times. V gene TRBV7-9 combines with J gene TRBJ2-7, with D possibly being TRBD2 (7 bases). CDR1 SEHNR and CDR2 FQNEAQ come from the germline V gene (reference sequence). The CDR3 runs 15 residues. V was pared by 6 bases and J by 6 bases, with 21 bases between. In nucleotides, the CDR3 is TGTGCCAGCAGTCCACGGGGGGCACTAGTTTTCGAGCAGTACTTC. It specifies CASSPRGALVFEQYF.

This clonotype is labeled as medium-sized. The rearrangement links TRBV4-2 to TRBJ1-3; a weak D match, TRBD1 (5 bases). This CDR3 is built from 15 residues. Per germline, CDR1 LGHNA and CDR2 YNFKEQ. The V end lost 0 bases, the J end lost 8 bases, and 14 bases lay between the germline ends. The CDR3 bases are TGTGCCAGCAGCCAAGATAGGGTCGTGGGGGACACCATATATTTT. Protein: CASSQDRVVGDTIYF.

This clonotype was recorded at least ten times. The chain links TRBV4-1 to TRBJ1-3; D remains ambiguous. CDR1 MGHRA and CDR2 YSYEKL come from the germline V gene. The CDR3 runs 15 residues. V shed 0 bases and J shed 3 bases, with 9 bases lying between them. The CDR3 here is CASSQENRGGNTIYF. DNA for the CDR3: TGCGCCAGCAGCCAAGAGAACCGCGGTGGAAACACCATATATTTT.

CDR3 DNA: TGTGCCAGCAACTTCAGCTCTCAGGGGAAGAACACCGGGGAGCTGTTTTTT. This gives the protein CASNFSSQGKNTGELFF. This chain links TRBV11-3 with TRBJ2-2; D possibly corresponds to TRBD1 (6 bases). The CDR3 has 17 residues. Per the germline V gene, CDR1 is SGHNT and CDR2 is YENEEA. V was clipped by 7 bases and J by 1 base, with 19 bases between them.

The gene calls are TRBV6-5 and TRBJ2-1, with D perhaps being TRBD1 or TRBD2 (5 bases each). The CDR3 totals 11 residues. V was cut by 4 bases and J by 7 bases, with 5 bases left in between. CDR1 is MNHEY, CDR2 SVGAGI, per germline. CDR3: CASSWGNEQFF. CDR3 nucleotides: TGTGCCAGCAGTTGGGGGAATGAGCAGTTCTTC.